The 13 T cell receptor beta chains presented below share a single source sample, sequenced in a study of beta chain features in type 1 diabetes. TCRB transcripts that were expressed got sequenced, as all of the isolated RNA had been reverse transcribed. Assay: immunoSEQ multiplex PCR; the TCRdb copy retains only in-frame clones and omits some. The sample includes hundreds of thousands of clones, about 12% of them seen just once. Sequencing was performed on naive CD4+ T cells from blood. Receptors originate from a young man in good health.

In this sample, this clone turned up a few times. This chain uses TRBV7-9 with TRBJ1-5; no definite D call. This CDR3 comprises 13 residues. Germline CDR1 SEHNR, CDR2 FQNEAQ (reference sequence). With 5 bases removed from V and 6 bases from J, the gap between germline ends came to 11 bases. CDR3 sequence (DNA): TGTGCCAGCAGCCAAGCACCGGGTCAGCCCCAGCATTTT. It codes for CASSQAPGQPQHF.

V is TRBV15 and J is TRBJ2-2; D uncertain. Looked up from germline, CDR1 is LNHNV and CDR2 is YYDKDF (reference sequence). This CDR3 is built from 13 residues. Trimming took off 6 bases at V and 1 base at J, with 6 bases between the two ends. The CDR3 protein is CATRTLNTGELFF. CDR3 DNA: TGTGCCACCAGGACACTGAACACCGGGGAGCTGTTTTTT.

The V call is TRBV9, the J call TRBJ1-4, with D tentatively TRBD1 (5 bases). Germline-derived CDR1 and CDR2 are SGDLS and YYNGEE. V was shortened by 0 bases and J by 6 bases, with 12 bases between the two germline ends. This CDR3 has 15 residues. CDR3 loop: CASSVGGLLHEKLFF. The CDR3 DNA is TGTGCCAGCAGCGTAGGGGGACTGTTGCATGAAAAACTGTTTTTT. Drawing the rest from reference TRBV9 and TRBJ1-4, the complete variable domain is DSGVTQTPKHLITATGQRVTLRCSPRSGDLSVYWYQQSLDQGLQFLIQYYNGEERAKGNILERFSAQQFPDLHSELNLSSLELGDSALYFCASSVGGLLHEKLFFGSGTQLSVL.

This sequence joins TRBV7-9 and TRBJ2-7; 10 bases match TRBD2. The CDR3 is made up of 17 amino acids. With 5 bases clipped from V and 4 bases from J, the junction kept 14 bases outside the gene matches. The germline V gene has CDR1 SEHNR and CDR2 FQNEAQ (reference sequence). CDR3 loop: CASSRAGLAGAGYEQYF. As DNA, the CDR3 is TGTGCCAGCAGCCGGGCCGGGCTAGCGGGAGCTGGGTACGAGCAGTACTTC.

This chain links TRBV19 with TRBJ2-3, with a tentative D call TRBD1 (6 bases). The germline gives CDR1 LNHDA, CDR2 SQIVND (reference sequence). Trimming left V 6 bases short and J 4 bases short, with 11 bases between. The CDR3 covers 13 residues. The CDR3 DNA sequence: TGTGCCAGTAGAGGACAGACCCCAGATACGCAGTATTTT. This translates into CASRGQTPDTQYF.

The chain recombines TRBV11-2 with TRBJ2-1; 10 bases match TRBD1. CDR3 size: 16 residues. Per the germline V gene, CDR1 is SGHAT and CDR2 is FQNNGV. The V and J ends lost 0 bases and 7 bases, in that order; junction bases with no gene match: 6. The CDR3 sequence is CASSLDVTGGLNEQFF. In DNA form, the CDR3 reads TGTGCCAGCAGCTTAGATGTGACAGGGGGCTTAAATGAGCAGTTCTTC.

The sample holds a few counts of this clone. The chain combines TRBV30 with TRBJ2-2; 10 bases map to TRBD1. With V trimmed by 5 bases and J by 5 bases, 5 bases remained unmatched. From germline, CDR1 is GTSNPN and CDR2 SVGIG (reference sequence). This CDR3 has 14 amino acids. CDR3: CAWGDRGQTGELFF. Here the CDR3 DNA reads TGTGCCTGGGGCGACAGGGGGCAAACCGGGGAGCTGTTTTTT.

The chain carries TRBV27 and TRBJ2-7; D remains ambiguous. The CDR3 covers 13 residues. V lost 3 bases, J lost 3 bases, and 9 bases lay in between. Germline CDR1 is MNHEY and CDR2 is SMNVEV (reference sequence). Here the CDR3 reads CASSFSVGYEQYF. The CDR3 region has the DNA TGTGCCAGCAGTTTCTCGGTCGGCTACGAGCAGTACTTC.

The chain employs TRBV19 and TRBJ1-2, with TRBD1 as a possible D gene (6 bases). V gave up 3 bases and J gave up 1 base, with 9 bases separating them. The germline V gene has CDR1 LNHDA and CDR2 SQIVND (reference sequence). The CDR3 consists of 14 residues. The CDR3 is CASSIPRGNYGYTF. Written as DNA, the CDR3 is TGTGCCAGTAGTATTCCCAGGGGTAACTATGGCTACACCTTC.

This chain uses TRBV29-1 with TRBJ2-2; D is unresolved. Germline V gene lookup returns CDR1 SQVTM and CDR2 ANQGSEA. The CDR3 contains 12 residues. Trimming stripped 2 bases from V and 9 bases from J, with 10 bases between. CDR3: CSVEHNYRELFF. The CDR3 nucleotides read TGCAGCGTTGAACACAATTACAGGGAGCTGTTTTTT.

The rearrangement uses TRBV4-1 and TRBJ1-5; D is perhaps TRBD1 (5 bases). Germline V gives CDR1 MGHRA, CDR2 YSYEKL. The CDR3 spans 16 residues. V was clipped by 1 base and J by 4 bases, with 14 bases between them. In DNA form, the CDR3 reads TGCGCCAGCAGCCAAGGGGTTGGCAGGGAAAATCAGCCCCAGCATTTT. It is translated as CASSQGVGRENQPQHF.

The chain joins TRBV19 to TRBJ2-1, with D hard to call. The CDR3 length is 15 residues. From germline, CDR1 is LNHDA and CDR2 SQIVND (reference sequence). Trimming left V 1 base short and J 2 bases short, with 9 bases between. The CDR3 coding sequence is TGTGCCAGTAGTATAGTGGGCAGAACCTACAATGAGCAGTTCTTC. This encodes CASSIVGRTYNEQFF. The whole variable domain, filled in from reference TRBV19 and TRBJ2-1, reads DGGITQSPKYLFRKEGQNVTLSCEQNLNHDAMYWYRQDPGQGLRLIYYSQIVNDFQKGDIAEGYSVSREKKESFPLTVTSAQKNPTAFYLCASSIVGRTYNEQFFGPGTRLTVL.

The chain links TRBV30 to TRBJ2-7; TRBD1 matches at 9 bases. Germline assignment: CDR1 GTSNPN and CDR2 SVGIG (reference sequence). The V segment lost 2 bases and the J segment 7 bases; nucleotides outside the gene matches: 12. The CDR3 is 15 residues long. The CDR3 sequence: CAWSRTGTGSQEQYF. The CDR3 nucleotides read TGTGCCTGGAGTCGTACCGGGACAGGGTCCCAAGAGCAGTACTTC. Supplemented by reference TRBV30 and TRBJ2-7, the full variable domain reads SQTIHQWPATLVQPVGSPLSLECTVEGTSNPNLYWYRQAAGRGLQLLFYSVGIGQISSEVPQNLSASRPQDRQFILSSKKLLLSDSGFYLCAWSRTGTGSQEQYFGPGTRLTVT.